Described below is a single T cell receptor (beta chain) sequence and its context. These data originate in a study of T cell changes during pregnancy in multiple sclerosis. Measured with immunoSEQ multiplex PCR; TCRdb has only the in-frame clones, and not every one. The sample lists about 70,000 clones, more than 90% occurring once. This receptor was obtained from a female donor with multiple sclerosis, enrolled in a pregnancy study. Source: peripheral blood, taken in the first trimester of pregnancy.

This CDR3 is CASSLGRSSDEQYF. The DNA of the CDR3 is TGTGCCAGCAGCTTAGGCAGGTCTAGCGACGAGCAGTACTTC. The V and J genes are TRBV7-2 and TRBJ2-7, with D perhaps TRBD2 (6 bases). This CDR3 spans 14 amino acids. V lost 1 base to trimming and J lost 5 bases, with 12 bases between them. CDR1 SGHTA and CDR2 FQGNSA come from the germline V gene.